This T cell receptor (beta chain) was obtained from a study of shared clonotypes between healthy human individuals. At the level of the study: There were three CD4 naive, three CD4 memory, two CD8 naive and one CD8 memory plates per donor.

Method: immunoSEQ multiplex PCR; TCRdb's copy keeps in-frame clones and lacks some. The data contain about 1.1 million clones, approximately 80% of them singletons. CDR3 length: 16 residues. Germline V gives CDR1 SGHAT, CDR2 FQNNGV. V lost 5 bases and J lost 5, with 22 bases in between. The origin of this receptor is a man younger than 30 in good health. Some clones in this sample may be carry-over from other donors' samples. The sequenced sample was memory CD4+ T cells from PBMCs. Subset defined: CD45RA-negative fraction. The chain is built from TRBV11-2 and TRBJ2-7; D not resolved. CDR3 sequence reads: CASSRRNRPQAHEQYF. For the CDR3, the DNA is TGTGCCAGCAGCCGCCGGAACAGACCCCAGGCGCACGAGCAGTACTTC.